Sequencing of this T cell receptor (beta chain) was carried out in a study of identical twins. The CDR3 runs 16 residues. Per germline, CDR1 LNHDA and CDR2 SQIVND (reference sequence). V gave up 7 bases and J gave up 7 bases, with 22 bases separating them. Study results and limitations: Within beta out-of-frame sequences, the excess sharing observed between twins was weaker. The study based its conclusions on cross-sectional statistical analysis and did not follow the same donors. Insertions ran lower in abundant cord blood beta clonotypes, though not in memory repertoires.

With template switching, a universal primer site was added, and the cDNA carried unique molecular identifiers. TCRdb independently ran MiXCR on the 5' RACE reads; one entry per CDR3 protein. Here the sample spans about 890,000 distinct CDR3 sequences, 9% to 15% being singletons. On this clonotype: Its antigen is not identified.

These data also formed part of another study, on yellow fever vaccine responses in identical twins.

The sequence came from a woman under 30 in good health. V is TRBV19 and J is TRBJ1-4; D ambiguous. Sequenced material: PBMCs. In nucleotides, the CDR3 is TGTGCCAGTACAACTACAGCAGGTCGTAGGGCTGAAAAACTGTTTTTT. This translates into CASTTTAGRRAEKLFF.